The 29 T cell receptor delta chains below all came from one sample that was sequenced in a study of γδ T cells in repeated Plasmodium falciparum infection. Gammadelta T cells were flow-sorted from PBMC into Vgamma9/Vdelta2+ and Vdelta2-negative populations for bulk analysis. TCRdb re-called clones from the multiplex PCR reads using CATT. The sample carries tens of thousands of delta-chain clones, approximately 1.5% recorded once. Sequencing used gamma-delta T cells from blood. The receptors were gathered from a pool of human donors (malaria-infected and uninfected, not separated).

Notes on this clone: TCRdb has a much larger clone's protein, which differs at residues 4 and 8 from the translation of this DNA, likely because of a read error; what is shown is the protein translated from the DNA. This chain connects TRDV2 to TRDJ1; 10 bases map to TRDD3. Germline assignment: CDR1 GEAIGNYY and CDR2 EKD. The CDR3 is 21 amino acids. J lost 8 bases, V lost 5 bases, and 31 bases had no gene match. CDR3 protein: CACGPMITHRGIRRSYSKLIF. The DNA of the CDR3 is TGTGCCTGTGGCCCTATGATTACCCACCGGGGGATACGAAGATCCTACTCGAAACTCATCTTT.

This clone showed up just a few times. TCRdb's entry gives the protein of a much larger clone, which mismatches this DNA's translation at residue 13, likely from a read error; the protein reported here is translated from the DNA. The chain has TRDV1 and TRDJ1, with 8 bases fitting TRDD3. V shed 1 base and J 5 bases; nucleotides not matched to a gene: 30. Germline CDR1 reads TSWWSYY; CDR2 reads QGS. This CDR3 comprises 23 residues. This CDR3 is CALGEPGFLSNLPGDIKTDKLIF. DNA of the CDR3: TGTGCTCTTGGGGAACCTGGCTTCCTTTCAAACCTACCGGGGGATATAAAAACGGATAAACTCATCTTT.

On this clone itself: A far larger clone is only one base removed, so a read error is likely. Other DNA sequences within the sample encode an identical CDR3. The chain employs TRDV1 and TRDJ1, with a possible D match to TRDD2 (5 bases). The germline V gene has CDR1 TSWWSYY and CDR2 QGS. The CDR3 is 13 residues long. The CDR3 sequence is CALSYRVSDKLIF. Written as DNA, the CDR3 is TGCGCTCTATCCTATCGGGTCTCCGATAAACTCATCTTT.

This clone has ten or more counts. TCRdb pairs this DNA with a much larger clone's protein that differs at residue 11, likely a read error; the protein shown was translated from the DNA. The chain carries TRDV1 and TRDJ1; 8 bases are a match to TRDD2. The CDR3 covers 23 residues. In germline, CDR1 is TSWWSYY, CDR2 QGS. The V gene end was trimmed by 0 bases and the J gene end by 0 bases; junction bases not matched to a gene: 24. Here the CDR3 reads CALGELKIFLPTPGIMYTDKLIF. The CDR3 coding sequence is TGTGCTCTTGGGGAACTCAAAATCTTCCTACCGACCCCGGGGATCATGTACACCGATAAACTCATCTTT.

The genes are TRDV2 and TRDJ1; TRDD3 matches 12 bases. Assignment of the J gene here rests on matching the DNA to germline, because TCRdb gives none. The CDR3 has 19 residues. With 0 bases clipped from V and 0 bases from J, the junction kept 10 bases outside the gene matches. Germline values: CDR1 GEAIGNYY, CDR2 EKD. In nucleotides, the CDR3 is TGTGCCTGTGACACCGATTCTACTGGGGGATACCCTTACACCGATAAACTCATCTTT. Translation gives CACDTDSTGGYPYTDKLIF.

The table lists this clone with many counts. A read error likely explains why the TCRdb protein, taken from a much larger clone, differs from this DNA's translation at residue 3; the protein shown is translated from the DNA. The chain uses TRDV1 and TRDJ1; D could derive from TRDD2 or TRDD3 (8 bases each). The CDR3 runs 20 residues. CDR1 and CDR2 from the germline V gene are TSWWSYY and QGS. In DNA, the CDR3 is TGTGCTCCTGGGGAACCACTCTTCCTACATTTGGGGATACCTTCCGATAAACTCATCTTT. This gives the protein CAPGEPLFLHLGIPSDKLIF.

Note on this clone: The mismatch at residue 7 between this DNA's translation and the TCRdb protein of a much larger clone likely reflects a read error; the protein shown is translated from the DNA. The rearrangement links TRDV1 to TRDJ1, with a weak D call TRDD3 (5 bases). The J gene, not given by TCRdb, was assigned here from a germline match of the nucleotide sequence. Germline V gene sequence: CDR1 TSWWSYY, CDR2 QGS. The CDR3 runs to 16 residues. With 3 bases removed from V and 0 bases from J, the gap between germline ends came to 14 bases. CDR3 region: CALGDSRGGYTDKLIF. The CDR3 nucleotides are TGTGCTCTTGGGGATTCTCGGGGGGGGTACACCGATAAACTCATCTTT.

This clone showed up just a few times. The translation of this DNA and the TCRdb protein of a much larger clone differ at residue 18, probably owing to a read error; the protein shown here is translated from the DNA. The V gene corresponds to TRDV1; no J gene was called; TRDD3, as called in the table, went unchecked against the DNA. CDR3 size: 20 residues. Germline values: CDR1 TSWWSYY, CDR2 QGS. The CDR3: CALGEVTMTGDPGGGAQFFF. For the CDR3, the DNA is TGTGCTCTTGGGGAGGTCACTATGACTGGGGATCCCGGTGGTGGAGCACAATTCTTCTTT.

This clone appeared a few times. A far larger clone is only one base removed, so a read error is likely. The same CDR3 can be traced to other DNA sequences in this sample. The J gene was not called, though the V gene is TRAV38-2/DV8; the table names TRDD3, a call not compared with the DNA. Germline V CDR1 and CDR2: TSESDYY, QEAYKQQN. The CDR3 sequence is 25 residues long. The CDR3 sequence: CAYGERGWISFLRTAAGEYTDKLIF. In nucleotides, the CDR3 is TGTGCTTACGGGGAGAGGGGGTGGATATCCTTCCTCCGTACGGCGGCCGGCGAGTACACCGATAAACTCATCTTC.

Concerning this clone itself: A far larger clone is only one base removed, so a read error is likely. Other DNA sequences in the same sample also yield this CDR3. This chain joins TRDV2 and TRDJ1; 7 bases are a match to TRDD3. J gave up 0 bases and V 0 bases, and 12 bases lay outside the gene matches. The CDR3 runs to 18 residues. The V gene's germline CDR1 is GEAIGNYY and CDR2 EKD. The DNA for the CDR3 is TGTGCCTGTGACACCTTGGGTTTACTGGGGACGCACACCGATAAACTCATCTTT. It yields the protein CACDTLGLLGTHTDKLIF.

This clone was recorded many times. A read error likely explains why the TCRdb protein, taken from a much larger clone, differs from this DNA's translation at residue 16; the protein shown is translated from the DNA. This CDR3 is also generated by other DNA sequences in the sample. CDR3 protein: CALGELHTTRLPTFSLTDKLIF. CDR3 coding DNA: TGTGCTCTTGGGGAACTGCATACCACCCGCCTTCCTACTTTCAGTTTGACCGATAAACTCATCTTT. The chain uses TRDV1 and TRDJ1, with 9 bases fitting TRDD2. This CDR3 region has 22 residues. V shed 0 bases and J 2 bases; nucleotides not matched to a gene: 22. The germline gives CDR1 TSWWSYY, CDR2 QGS.

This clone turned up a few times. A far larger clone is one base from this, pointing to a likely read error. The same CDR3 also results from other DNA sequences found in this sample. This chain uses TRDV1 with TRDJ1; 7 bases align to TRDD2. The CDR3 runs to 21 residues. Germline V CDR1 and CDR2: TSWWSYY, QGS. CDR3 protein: CALGELLPALWSYDHTDKLIF. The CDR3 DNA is TGTGCTCTTGGGGAACTCCTTCCTGCACTCTGGAGCTACGATCACACTGATAAACTCATCTTT.

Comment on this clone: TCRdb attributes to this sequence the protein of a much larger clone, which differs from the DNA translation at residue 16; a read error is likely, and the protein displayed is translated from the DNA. The CDR3 region is CACDTVLGDTRLSWDARQMFF. CDR3 DNA: TGTGCCTGTGACACCGTACTGGGGGATACGCGTCTCTCCTGGGACGCCCGACAGATGTTTTTC. The chain combines TRDV2 with TRDJ3; 13 nucleotides align to TRDD3. The J gene, absent from TCRdb, was called here by matching the DNA to germline. The germline V gene encodes CDR1 GEAIGNYY and CDR2 EKD. The CDR3 loop spans 21 amino acids.

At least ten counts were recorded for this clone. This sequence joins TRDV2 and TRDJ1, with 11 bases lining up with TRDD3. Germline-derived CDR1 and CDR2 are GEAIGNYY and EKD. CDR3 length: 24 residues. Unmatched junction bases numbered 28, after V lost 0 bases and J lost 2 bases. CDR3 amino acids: CACDTVHNRMGDTGLDYGTDKLIF. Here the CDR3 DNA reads TGTGCCTGTGACACCGTCCACAACCGAATGGGGGATACGGGCTTGGATTATGGTACCGATAAACTCATCTTT.

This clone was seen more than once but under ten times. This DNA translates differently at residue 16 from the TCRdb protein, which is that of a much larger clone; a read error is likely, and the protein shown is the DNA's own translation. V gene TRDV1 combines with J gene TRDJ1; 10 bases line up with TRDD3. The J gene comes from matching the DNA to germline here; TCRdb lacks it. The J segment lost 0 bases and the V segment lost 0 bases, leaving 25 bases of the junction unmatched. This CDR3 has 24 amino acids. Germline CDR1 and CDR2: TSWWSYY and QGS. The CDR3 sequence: CALGELRSYLLRTGGCIHTDKLIF. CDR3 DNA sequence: TGTGCTCTTGGGGAACTCAGATCCTACCTCCTTCGTACTGGGGGATGTATCCACACCGATAAACTCATCTTT.

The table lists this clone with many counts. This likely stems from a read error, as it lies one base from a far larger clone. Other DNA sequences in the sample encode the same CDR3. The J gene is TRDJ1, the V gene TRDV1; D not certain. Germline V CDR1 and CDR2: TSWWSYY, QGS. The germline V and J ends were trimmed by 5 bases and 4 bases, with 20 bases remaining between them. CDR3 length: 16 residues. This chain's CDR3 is CALGIRPVRNGDKLIF. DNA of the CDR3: TGTGCTCTTGGGATAAGGCCCGTTAGGAACGGCGATAAACTCATCTTT.

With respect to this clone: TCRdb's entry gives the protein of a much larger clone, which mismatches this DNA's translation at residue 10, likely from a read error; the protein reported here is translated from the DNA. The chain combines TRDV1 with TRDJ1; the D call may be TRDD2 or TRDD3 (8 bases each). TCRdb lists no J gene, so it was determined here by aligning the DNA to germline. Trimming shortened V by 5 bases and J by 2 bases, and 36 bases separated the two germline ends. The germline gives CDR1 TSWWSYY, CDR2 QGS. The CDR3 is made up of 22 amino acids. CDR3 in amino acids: CALGPPSLPKVLGGSTTDKLIF. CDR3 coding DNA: TGTGCTCTTGGGCCACCAAGCCTTCCTAAGGTACTGGGGGGGTCCACGACCGATAAACTCATCTTT.

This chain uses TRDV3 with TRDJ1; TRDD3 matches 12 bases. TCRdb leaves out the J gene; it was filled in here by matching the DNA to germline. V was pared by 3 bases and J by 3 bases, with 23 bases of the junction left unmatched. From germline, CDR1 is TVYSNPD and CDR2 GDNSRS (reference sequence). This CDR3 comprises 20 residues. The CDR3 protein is CAFLHPTYLYWGIQSDKLIF. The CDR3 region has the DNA TGTGCCTTCCTACATCCTACTTATCTGTACTGGGGGATACAGTCCGATAAACTCATCTTT.

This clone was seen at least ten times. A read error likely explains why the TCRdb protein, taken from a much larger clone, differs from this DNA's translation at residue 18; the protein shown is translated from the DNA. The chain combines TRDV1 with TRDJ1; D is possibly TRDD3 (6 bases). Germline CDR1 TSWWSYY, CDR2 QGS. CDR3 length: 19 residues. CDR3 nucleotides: TGTGCTCTTGGGGAAGGCGCTGGGGCCCGGAGAGGGTACACCGATAAACTCACCTTT. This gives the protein CALGEGAGARRGYTDKLTF.

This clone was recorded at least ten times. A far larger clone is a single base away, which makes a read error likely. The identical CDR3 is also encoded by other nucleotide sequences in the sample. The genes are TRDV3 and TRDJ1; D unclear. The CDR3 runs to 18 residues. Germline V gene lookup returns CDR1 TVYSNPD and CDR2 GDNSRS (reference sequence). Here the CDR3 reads CAFRSPNLRRSQVDKLIF. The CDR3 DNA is TGTGCCTTTAGGTCCCCCAATCTCCGGCGGAGTCAAGTCGATAAGCTCATCTTT.

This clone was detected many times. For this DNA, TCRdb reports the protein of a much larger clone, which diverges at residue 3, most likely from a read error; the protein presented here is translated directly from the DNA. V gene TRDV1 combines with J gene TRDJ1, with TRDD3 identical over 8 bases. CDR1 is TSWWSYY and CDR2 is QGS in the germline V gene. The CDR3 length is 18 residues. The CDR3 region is CAPGESPLYWGSSDKLIF. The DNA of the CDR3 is TGTGCTCCTGGGGAAAGCCCCCTGTACTGGGGGTCTTCCGATAAACTCATCTTT.

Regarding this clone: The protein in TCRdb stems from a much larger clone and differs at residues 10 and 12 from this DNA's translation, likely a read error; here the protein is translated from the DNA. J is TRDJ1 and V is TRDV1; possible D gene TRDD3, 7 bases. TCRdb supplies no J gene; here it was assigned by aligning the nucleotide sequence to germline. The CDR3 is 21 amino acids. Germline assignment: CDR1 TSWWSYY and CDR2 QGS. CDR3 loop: CALRELGPTGLPGDWCDKLIF. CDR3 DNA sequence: TGTGCTCTTAGGGAACTCGGTCCTACAGGGCTACCGGGGGATTGGTGCGATAAACTCATCTTT.

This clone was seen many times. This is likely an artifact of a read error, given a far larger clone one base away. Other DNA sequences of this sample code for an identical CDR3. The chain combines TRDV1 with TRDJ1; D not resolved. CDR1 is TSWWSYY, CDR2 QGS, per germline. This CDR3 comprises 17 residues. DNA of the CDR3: TGTGCCCTTGGAACAGAGGGTTCCCTGAGATTCGCCGATAAACTCATCTTT. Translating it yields CALGTEGSLRFADKLIF.

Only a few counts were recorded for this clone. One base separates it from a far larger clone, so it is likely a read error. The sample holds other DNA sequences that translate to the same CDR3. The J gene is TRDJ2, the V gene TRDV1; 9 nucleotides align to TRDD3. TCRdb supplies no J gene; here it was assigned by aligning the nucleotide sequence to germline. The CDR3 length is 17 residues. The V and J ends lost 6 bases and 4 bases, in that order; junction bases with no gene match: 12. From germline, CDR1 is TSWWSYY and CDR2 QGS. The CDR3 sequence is CALGFTGGYPPTAQLFF. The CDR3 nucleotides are TGTGCTCTTGGATTTACCGGGGGATACCCCCCGACAGCACAACTCTTCTTT.

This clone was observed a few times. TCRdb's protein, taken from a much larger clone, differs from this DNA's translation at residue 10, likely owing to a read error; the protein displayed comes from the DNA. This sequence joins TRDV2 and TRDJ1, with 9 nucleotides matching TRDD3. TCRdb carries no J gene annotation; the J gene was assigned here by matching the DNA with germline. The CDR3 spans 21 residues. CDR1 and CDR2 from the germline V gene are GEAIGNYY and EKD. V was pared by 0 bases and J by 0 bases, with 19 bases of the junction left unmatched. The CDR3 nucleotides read TGTGCCTGTGACACCATTACTGGGGGACACGCCCCTCTAACGTACACCGATAAACTCATCTTT. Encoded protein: CACDTITGGHAPLTYTDKLIF.

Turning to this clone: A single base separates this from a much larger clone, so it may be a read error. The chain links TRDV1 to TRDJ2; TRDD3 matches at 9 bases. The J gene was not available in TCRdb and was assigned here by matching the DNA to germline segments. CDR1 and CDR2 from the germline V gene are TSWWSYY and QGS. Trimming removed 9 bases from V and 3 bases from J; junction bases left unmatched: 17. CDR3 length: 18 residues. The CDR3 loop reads CALLPDWGNLHLTAQLFF. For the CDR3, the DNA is TGTGCTCTGCTTCCTGACTGGGGGAATTTACACCTGACAGCACAACTCTTCTTT.

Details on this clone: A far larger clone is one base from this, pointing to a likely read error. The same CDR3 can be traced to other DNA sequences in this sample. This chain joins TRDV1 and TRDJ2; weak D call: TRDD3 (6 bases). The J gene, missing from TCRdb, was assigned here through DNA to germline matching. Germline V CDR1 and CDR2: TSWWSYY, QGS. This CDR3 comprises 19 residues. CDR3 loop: CALGAPFPFWGGLTAQLFF. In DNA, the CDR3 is TGTGCCCTTGGAGCCCCATTCCCCTTTTGGGGGGGATTGACAGCACAACTCTTCTTT.

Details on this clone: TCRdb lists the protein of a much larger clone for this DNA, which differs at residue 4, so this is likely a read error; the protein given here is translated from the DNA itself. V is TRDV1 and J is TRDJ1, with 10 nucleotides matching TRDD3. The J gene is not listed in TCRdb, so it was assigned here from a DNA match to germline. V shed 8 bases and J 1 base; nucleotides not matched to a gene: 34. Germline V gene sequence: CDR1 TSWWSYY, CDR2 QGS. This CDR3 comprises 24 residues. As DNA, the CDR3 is TGTGCTCTTAGGATTCTTCTAGGGGCCTTTCCTAGGACTGGGGGATTTGGAAGCACCGATAAACTCATCTTT. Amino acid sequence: CALRILLGAFPRTGGFGSTDKLIF.

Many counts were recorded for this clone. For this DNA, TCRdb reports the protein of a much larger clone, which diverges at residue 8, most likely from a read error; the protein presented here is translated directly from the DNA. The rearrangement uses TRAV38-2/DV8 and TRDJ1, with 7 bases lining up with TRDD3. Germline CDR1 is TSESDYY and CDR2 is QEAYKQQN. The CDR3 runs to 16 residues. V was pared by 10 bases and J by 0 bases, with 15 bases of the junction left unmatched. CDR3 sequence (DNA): TGTGCTCCCGGATTTGGGGGACATCCGTACACCGATAAACTCATCTTT. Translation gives CAPGFGGHPYTDKLIF.